This entry is about one T cell receptor (beta chain). The antigen remains undetermined. The entirety of the isolated RNA underwent reverse transcription, so expressed TCRB transcripts were sequenced. Clones were sequenced by immunoSEQ multiplex PCR, and TCRdb holds only the in-frame ones, with some missing. The data contain about 150,000 clones, approximately 8.1% of them seen just once; the ten biggest clones take up about 0.6%. Sorted populations all had greater than 98% purity. Germline CDR1 is SGDLS and CDR2 is YYNGEE. After removal of 4 bases from V and 4 bases from J, the junction contained 8 bases not matched to a gene. The CDR3 is 15 residues long. This sample is part of a study of beta chain features in type 1 diabetes. Study information: Examination of sorted cells across all samples involved about 99 million cells. Broader study findings: Patients and controls would share equally any PCR tilt toward shorter templates.

The V gene is TRBV9, the J gene TRBJ1-1; 9 bases align to TRBD1. The receptor was derived from a man aged 18 to 29 in good health. Material for sequencing was central memory CD4+ T cells from blood. CDR3 sequence reads: CASSPHRGLGTEAFF. CDR3 nucleotides: TGTGCCAGCAGCCCCCACAGGGGGCTGGGCACTGAAGCTTTCTTT.